The clone carrying this T cell receptor (beta chain) was seen a few times. Original methodology: Estimation of nucleated cell counts was performed using reference gene primer amplification. Only in-frame clones appear in the TCRdb table, and some are missing; sequencing was by immunoSEQ multiplex PCR. For V, J and clone size, that table is used; D and trimming come from the DNA. The repertoire includes under 170,000 clones, roughly 80% of them detected once, and roughly 2.3% sits in the top ten. These data come from a study of blood T cell repertoires in COVID-19. Study information: From the United States, Italy and Spain came samples of acute and convalescent COVID-19. T cells, B-cell-depleted T cells, or PBMCs provided the cDNA or gDNA that served as material.

V was cut by 6 bases and J by 4 bases, with 17 bases left in between. CDR3 length: 15 amino acids. Per germline, CDR1 SNHLY and CDR2 FYNNEI. This receptor was taken from a man between 65 and 79 years old with acute or convalescent COVID-19. The chain uses TRBV2 and TRBJ2-3, with D possibly being TRBD2 (7 bases). Sequences were obtained from peripheral blood. CDR3 sequence reads: CASSPLGGAADTQYF. The CDR3 DNA sequence: TGTGCCAGCAGCCCTCTAGGGGGGGCCGCAGATACGCAGTATTTT.